The next 17 T cell receptor beta chains were all read from a single sample in a study of blood T cell repertoires in COVID-19. Method: immunoSEQ multiplex PCR; TCRdb's copy keeps in-frame clones and lacks some. Of 240,000 or so clones in the sample, about nine tenths were seen once. Sequencing was carried out using peripheral blood. These receptors all stem from a man aged 55 to 70 with acute or convalescent COVID-19.

This chain uses TRBV20-1 with TRBJ2-5, with D possibly being TRBD1 (6 bases). CDR3 length: 13 amino acids. CDR1 is DFQATT, CDR2 SNEGSKA, per germline (reference sequence). Trimming took off 3 bases at V and 4 bases at J, with 12 bases between the two ends. The CDR3 here is CSASIQGRETQYF. As DNA, the CDR3 is TGCAGTGCTAGTATCCAGGGGCGAGAGACCCAGTACTTC.

The chain combines TRBV9 with TRBJ2-2; 10 bases align to TRBD1. J lost 4 bases, V lost 4 bases, and 7 bases had no gene match. CDR1 and CDR2 (germline): SGDLS, YYNGEE. This CDR3 region has 16 residues. CDR3 region: CASSPRQGAGTGELFF. CDR3 in DNA: TGTGCCAGCAGCCCACGACAGGGGGCCGGCACCGGGGAGCTGTTTTTT. Combining the CDR3 with reference TRBV9 and TRBJ2-2 gives the whole variable domain DSGVTQTPKHLITATGQRVTLRCSPRSGDLSVYWYQQSLDQGLQFLIQYYNGEERAKGNILERFSAQQFPDLHSELNLSSLELGDSALYFCASSPRQGAGTGELFFGEGSRLTVL.

This clone was recorded a few times. This specimen includes other DNA sequences encoding the same CDR3. This chain links TRBV11-3 with TRBJ1-1; D possibly corresponds to TRBD1 (5 bases). Trimming left V 6 bases short and J 1 base short, with 9 bases between. CDR1 and CDR2 from the germline V gene are SGHNT and YENEEA. The CDR3 runs to 13 residues. The CDR3 nucleotides are TGTGCCAGCAGACGTGGGGCGAACACTGAAGCTTTCTTT. Protein sequence: CASRRGANTEAFF.

The CDR3 nucleotides read TGTGCCAGCAGTTCCCGTACCCAGGGGGACGGCTATGGCTACACCTTC. Its translation is CASSSRTQGDGYGYTF. The chain joins TRBV6-6 to TRBJ1-2, with 7 bases that match TRBD1. This CDR3 is built from 16 residues. J lost 4 bases, V lost 4 bases, and 12 bases had no gene match. CDR1 is MNHNY, CDR2 SVGAGI, per germline (reference sequence).

The chain is built from TRBV5-6 and TRBJ2-7; D gene ambiguous. V was cut by 0 bases and J by 2 bases, with 9 bases left in between. CDR1 and CDR2 (germline): SGHDT, YYEEEE. The CDR3 consists of 14 residues. CDR3 region: CASSLVADTYEQYF. CDR3 in DNA: TGTGCCAGCAGCTTGGTGGCAGACACCTACGAGCAGTACTTC.

Only a few counts were recorded for this clone. The chain joins TRBV3-1 (or the pseudogene TRBV3-2) to TRBJ2-1; 16 positions match TRBD2. Trimming at V came to 4 bases and at J to 10 bases, leaving 10 bases not matched to a gene. Germline-derived CDR1 and CDR2 are LGHDT and YNNKEL (reference sequence). This CDR3 has 17 amino acids. CDR3 residues: CASSPHGTSGRAREQFF. The CDR3 DNA reads TGTGCCAGCAGCCCCCACGGGACTAGCGGGAGGGCCAGGGAGCAGTTCTTC.

This clone has more than one count but fewer than ten. The chain links TRBV27 to TRBJ2-3, with 12 positions matching TRBD2. Germline-derived CDR1 and CDR2 are MNHEY and SMNVEV (reference sequence). The CDR3 consists of 19 residues. V lost 6 bases and J lost 2; bases outside the gene matches: 15. The chain's CDR3 is CASSPFRRLAGGLTDTQYF. The CDR3 DNA reads TGTGCCAGCAGCCCTTTTAGGAGGCTAGCGGGAGGGCTCACAGATACGCAGTATTTT.

The chain uses TRBV2 and TRBJ2-5; a possible D gene is TRBD2 (5 bases). CDR1 SNHLY and CDR2 FYNNEI come from the germline V gene. Trimming removed 4 bases from V and 3 bases from J, with 12 bases in between. This CDR3 has 14 residues. In nucleotides, the CDR3 is TGTGCCAGCAGTGTGGAGGAAGAAGAAGAGACCCAGTACTTC. As protein: CASSVEEEEETQYF. Full variable domain (missing parts from reference TRBV2 and TRBJ2-5): EPEVTQTPSHQVTQMGQEVILRCVPISNHLYFYWYRQILGQKVEFLVSFYNNEISEKSEIFDDQFSVERPDGSNFTLKIRSTKLEDSAMYFCASSVEEEEETQYFGPGTRLLVL.

The rearrangement links TRBV19 to TRBJ2-7; TRBD1 aligns across 9 bases. The CDR3 totals 15 residues. Germline trimming cut 5 bases from V and 3 bases from J; bases unmatched to any gene: 8. Germline CDR1 is LNHDA and CDR2 is SQIVND (reference sequence). The CDR3 loop is CASSGRTGVYYEQYF. The CDR3 coding sequence is TGTGCCAGTAGTGGCCGGACAGGGGTCTACTACGAGCAGTACTTC.

The J gene is TRBJ1-5, the V gene TRBV20-1; 7 positions agree with TRBD1. Trimming cost V 3 bases and J 4 bases; bases outside gene matches: 3. Germline V gene sequence: CDR1 DFQATT, CDR2 SNEGSKA (reference sequence). The CDR3 totals 13 residues. CDR3 region: CSASGQVNQPQHF. The CDR3 DNA follows: TGCAGTGCTAGTGGACAGGTGAATCAGCCCCAGCATTTT.

The V and J genes are TRBV7-2 and TRBJ2-1; 8 nucleotides agree with TRBD2. The CDR3 has 15 amino acids. Germline CDR1 and CDR2: SGHTA and FQGNSA. V dropped 4 bases and J dropped 7; count of bases not matched to a gene: 9. The CDR3 DNA sequence: TGTGCCAGCAGCTCGGGACTAGTCCTCGGAAATGAGCAGTTCTTC. The encoded protein is CASSSGLVLGNEQFF.

The chain joins TRBV7-9 to TRBJ1-1; D may be TRBD1 (5 bases). V was clipped by 1 base and J by 5 bases, with 14 bases between them. Germline values: CDR1 SEHNR, CDR2 FQNEAQ (reference sequence). There are 15 residues in the CDR3. The CDR3 nucleotides read TGTGCCAGCAGCTTAGTGGGGAACGGGGGGACTGAAGCTTTCTTT. Residues: CASSLVGNGGTEAFF.

The genes are TRBV6-2 or TRBV6-3 and TRBJ2-5; 14 nucleotides align to TRBD2. Germline CDR1 is MNHEY and CDR2 is SVGEGT. The CDR3 spans 16 residues. J was trimmed by 4 bases and V by 3 bases; bases with no gene match: 4. The CDR3 DNA is TGTGCCAGCAGTTATCCCGGGACTAGCGGGAGAGAGACCCAGTACTTC. It encodes CASSYPGTSGRETQYF.

The gene calls are TRBV4-2 and TRBJ2-7, with TRBD1 identical over 7 bases. The CDR3 has 13 amino acids. The V gene's germline CDR1 is LGHNA and CDR2 YNFKEQ. V shed 3 bases and J 2 bases; nucleotides not matched to a gene: 1. CDR3 sequence reads: CASSHDRAYEQYF. As DNA, the CDR3 is TGTGCCAGCAGCCACGACAGGGCCTACGAGCAGTACTTC.

The CDR3 region is CASSVGADSPLHF. The CDR3 DNA sequence: TGTGCCAGTAGTGTGGGGGCAGATTCACCCCTCCACTTT. The chain couples TRBV19 to TRBJ1-6; D possibly corresponds to TRBD1 (6 bases). Per the germline V gene, CDR1 is LNHDA and CDR2 is SQIVND (reference sequence). The CDR3 extends over 13 amino acids. Trimming took off 5 bases at V and 8 bases at J, with 10 bases between the two ends.

The chain recombines TRBV27 with TRBJ1-4, with 7 bases that match TRBD1. Per the germline V gene, CDR1 is MNHEY and CDR2 is SMNVEV (reference sequence). The CDR3 length is 13 residues. The J segment lost 8 bases and the V segment lost 6 bases, leaving 6 bases of the junction unmatched. The CDR3 DNA follows: TGTGCCAGCAGCAGGGGGTCCAGGGAAAAACTGTTTTTT. Translated, it gives CASSRGSREKLFF.

J is TRBJ1-1 and V is TRBV4-2; D uncertain. The CDR3 sequence is 15 residues long. Per the germline V gene, CDR1 is LGHNA and CDR2 is YNFKEQ. With 1 base removed from V and 0 bases from J, the gap between germline ends came to 9 bases. CDR3 in amino acids: CASSQALNLNTEAFF. The CDR3 bases are TGTGCCAGCAGCCAAGCACTGAACTTGAACACTGAAGCTTTCTTT.